A selection of T cell receptor beta chains follows, all from one sample in a study of OX40 agonist ivuxolimab in advanced cancers. Sequencing was performed with immunoSEQ multiplex PCR; in TCRdb, only in-frame clones are kept and a portion is missing. The data contain some 70,000 clones, 88% of them singletons. The sample was CD4+ or CD8+ T cells sorted from blood, taken in a trial of the OX40 agonist ivuxolimab. The receptors here all came from an adult with an advanced solid tumor such as melanoma, head and neck, liver or kidney cancer. The CDR3 runs from the conserved cysteine through the conserved F or W. A D gene is named only where the DNA matches it firmly. For some rows the clone size is stated as once, few or many, or as a class when expanded; others skip it.

V gene	clone size	J gene	D gene	CDR3 protein	CDR3 DNA
TRBV28	.	TRBJ1-5	.	CASSLEMGGPSNQPQHF	TGTGCCAGCAGTTTGGAAATGGGGGGCCCTAGCAATCAGCCCCAGCATTTT
TRBV9	.	TRBJ2-1	.	CASSVEGSGGREQFF	TGTGCCAGCAGCGTAGAAGGTAGCGGTGGGAGGGAGCAGTTCTTC
TRBV4-1	.	TRBJ2-1	.	CASSQDYLSSYNEQFF	TGCGCCAGCAGCCAAGATTACCTAAGCTCCTACAATGAGCAGTTCTTC
TRBV5-1	.	TRBJ1-2	TRBD1	CASSSYTGGAGYTF	TGCGCCAGCAGCAGTTACACAGGGGGCGCGGGCTACACCTTC
TRBV30	few	TRBJ1-1	.	CAWSLNTEAFF	TGTGCCTGGAGTTTGAACACTGAAGCTTTCTTT
TRBV6-5	.	TRBJ1-3	.	CASSYSIPELGFTIYF	TGTGCCAGCAGTTACTCGATCCCAGAACTCGGATTCACCATATATTTT
TRBV5-1	.	TRBJ2-2	.	CASSLKGANTGELFF	TGCGCCAGCAGCTTGAAGGGGGCGAACACCGGGGAGCTGTTTTTT
TRBV28	.	TRBJ2-1	TRBD1	CASSLRDRVRGNEQFF	TGTGCCAGCAGTCTCCGGGACAGGGTAAGGGGCAATGAGCAGTTCTTC
TRBV5-1	.	TRBJ2-1	.	CASSFDLVSSYNEQFF	TGCGCCAGCAGCTTTGATCTCGTTAGCTCCTACAATGAGCAGTTCTTC
TRBV6-6	.	TRBJ1-2	TRBD1	CASTRSSGTANYGYTF	TGTGCCAGCACGAGATCATCCGGGACAGCAAACTATGGCTACACCTTC
TRBV5-1	few	TRBJ2-2	.	CASRDPGELFF	TGCGCCAGCAGGGACCCCGGGGAGCTGTTTTTT
TRBV28	.	TRBJ2-7	.	CASSPPIIWASYEQYF	TGTGCCAGCAGCCCTCCAATAATCTGGGCGTCCTACGAGCAGTACTTC
TRBV6-5	.	TRBJ1-5	TRBD1	CASSLDRATNQPQHF	TGTGCCAGCAGTTTGGACAGGGCCACCAATCAGCCCCAGCATTTT
TRBV28	.	TRBJ1-2	TRBD1	CASSSGTGPYGYTF	TGTGCCAGCAGTTCCGGGACAGGACCTTATGGCTACACCTTC
TRBV2	.	TRBJ2-3	TRBD1	CASSTGVADTQYF	TGTGCCAGCAGTACAGGGGTGGCAGATACGCAGTATTTT
TRBV18	.	TRBJ2-7	TRBD2	CASSPRMVAGEVSYEQYF	TGTGCCAGCTCACCACGTATGGTAGCGGGAGAAGTATCCTACGAGCAGTACTTC
TRBV11-3	.	TRBJ2-7	TRBD1	CASSFLTGQGPTKQYF	TGTGCCAGCAGCTTTCTTACCGGACAGGGACCTACGAAGCAGTACTTC
TRBV5-4	few	TRBJ2-1	TRBD2	CASSLTSGSYNEQFF	TGTGCCAGCAGCCTAACTAGCGGCTCCTACAATGAGCAGTTCTTC